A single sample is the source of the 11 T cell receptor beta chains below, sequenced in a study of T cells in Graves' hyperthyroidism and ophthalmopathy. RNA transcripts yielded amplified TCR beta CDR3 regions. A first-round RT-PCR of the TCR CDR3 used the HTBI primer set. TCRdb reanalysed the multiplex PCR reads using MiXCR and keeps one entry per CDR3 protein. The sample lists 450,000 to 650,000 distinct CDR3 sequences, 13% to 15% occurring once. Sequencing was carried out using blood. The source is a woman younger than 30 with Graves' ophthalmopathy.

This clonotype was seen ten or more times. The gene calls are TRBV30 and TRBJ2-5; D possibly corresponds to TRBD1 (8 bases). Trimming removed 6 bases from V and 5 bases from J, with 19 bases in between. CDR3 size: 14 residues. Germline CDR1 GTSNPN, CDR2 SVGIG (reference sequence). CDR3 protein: CACHKDREGETQYF. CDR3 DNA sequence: TGTGCCTGCCACAAGGACAGGGAGGGGGAGACCCAGTACTTC.

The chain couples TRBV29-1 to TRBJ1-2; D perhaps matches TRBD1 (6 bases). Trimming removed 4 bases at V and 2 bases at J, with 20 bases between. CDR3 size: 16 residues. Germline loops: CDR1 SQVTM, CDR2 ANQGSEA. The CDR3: CSVVRKLGGPNYGYTF. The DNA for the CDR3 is TGCAGCGTTGTAAGAAAATTAGGGGGACCCAACTATGGCTACACCTTC.

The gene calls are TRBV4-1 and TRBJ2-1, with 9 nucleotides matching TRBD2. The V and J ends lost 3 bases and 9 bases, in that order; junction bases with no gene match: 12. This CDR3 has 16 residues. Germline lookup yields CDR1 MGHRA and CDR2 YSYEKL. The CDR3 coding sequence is TGCGCCAGCAGCCAGATAGGCGGGAGGGCCTCAGTTGAGCAGTTCTTC. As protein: CASSQIGGRASVEQFF.

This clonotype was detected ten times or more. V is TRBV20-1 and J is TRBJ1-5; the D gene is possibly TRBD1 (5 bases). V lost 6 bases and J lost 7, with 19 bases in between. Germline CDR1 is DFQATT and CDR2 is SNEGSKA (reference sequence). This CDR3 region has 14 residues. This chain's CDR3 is CSANAVGVGQPQHF. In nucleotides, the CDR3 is TGCAGTGCCAATGCGGTGGGGGTCGGACAGCCCCAGCATTTT.

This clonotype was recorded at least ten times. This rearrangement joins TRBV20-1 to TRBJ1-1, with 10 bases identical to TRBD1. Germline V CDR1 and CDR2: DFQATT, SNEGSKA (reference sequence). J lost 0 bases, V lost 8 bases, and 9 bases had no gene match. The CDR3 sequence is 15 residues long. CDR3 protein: CSPGQGNSVNTEAFF. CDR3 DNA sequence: TGCAGTCCGGGACAGGGGAATTCGGTGAACACTGAAGCTTTCTTT.

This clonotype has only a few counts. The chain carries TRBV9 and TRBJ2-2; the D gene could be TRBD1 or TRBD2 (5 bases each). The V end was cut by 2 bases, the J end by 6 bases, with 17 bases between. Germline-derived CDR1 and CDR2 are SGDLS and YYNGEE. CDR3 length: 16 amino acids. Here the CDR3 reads CASSVDRGPESGELFF. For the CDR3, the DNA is TGTGCCAGCAGCGTCGATCGGGGCCCGGAGTCCGGGGAGCTGTTTTTT.

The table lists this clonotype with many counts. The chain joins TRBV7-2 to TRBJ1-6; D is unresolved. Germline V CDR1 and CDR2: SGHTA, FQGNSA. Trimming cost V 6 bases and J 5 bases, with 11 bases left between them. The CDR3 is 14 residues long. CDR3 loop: CASSYGVHNSPLHF. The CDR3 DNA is TGTGCCAGCAGTTATGGGGTGCATAATTCACCCCTCCACTTT.

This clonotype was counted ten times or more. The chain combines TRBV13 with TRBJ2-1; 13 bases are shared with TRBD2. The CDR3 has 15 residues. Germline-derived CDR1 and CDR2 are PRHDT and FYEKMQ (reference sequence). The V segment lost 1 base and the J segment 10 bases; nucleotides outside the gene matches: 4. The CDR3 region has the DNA TGTGCCAGCAGCTTAGAAGGACTAGCGGGAGCGGAGCAGTTCTTC. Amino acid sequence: CASSLEGLAGAEQFF.

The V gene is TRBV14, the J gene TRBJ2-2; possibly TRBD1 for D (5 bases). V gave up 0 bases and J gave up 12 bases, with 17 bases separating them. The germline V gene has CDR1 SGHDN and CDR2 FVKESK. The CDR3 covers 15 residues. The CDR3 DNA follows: TGTGCCAGCAGCCAAGATTACATGGGGCCTACTAAGCTGTTTTTT. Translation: CASSQDYMGPTKLFF.

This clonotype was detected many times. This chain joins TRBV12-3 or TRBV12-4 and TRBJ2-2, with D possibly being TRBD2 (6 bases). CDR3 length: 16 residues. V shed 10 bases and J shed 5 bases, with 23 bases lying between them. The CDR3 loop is CATDPLGVGGTGELFF. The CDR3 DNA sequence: TGTGCCACCGATCCTCTGGGGGTCGGGGGAACCGGGGAGCTGTTTTTT.

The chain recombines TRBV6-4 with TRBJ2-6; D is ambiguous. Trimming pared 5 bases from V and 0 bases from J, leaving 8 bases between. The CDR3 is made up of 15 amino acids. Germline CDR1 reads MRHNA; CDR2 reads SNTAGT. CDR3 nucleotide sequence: TGTGCCAGCAGTCAAGACAACTCTGGGGCCAACGTCCTGACTTTC. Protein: CASSQDNSGANVLTF.